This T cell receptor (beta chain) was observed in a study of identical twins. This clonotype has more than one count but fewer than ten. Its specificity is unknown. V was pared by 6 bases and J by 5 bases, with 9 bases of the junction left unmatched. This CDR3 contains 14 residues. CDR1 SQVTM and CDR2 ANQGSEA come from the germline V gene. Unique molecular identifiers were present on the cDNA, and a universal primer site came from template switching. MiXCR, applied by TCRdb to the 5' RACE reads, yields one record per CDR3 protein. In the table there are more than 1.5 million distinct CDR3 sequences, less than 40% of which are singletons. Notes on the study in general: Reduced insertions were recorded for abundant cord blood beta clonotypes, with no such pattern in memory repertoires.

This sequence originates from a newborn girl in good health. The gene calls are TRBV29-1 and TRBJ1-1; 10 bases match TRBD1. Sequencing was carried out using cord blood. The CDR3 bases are TGCAGCGTCGCCCGGGACAGGGGAAATACTGAAGCTTTCTTT. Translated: CSVARDRGNTEAFF.